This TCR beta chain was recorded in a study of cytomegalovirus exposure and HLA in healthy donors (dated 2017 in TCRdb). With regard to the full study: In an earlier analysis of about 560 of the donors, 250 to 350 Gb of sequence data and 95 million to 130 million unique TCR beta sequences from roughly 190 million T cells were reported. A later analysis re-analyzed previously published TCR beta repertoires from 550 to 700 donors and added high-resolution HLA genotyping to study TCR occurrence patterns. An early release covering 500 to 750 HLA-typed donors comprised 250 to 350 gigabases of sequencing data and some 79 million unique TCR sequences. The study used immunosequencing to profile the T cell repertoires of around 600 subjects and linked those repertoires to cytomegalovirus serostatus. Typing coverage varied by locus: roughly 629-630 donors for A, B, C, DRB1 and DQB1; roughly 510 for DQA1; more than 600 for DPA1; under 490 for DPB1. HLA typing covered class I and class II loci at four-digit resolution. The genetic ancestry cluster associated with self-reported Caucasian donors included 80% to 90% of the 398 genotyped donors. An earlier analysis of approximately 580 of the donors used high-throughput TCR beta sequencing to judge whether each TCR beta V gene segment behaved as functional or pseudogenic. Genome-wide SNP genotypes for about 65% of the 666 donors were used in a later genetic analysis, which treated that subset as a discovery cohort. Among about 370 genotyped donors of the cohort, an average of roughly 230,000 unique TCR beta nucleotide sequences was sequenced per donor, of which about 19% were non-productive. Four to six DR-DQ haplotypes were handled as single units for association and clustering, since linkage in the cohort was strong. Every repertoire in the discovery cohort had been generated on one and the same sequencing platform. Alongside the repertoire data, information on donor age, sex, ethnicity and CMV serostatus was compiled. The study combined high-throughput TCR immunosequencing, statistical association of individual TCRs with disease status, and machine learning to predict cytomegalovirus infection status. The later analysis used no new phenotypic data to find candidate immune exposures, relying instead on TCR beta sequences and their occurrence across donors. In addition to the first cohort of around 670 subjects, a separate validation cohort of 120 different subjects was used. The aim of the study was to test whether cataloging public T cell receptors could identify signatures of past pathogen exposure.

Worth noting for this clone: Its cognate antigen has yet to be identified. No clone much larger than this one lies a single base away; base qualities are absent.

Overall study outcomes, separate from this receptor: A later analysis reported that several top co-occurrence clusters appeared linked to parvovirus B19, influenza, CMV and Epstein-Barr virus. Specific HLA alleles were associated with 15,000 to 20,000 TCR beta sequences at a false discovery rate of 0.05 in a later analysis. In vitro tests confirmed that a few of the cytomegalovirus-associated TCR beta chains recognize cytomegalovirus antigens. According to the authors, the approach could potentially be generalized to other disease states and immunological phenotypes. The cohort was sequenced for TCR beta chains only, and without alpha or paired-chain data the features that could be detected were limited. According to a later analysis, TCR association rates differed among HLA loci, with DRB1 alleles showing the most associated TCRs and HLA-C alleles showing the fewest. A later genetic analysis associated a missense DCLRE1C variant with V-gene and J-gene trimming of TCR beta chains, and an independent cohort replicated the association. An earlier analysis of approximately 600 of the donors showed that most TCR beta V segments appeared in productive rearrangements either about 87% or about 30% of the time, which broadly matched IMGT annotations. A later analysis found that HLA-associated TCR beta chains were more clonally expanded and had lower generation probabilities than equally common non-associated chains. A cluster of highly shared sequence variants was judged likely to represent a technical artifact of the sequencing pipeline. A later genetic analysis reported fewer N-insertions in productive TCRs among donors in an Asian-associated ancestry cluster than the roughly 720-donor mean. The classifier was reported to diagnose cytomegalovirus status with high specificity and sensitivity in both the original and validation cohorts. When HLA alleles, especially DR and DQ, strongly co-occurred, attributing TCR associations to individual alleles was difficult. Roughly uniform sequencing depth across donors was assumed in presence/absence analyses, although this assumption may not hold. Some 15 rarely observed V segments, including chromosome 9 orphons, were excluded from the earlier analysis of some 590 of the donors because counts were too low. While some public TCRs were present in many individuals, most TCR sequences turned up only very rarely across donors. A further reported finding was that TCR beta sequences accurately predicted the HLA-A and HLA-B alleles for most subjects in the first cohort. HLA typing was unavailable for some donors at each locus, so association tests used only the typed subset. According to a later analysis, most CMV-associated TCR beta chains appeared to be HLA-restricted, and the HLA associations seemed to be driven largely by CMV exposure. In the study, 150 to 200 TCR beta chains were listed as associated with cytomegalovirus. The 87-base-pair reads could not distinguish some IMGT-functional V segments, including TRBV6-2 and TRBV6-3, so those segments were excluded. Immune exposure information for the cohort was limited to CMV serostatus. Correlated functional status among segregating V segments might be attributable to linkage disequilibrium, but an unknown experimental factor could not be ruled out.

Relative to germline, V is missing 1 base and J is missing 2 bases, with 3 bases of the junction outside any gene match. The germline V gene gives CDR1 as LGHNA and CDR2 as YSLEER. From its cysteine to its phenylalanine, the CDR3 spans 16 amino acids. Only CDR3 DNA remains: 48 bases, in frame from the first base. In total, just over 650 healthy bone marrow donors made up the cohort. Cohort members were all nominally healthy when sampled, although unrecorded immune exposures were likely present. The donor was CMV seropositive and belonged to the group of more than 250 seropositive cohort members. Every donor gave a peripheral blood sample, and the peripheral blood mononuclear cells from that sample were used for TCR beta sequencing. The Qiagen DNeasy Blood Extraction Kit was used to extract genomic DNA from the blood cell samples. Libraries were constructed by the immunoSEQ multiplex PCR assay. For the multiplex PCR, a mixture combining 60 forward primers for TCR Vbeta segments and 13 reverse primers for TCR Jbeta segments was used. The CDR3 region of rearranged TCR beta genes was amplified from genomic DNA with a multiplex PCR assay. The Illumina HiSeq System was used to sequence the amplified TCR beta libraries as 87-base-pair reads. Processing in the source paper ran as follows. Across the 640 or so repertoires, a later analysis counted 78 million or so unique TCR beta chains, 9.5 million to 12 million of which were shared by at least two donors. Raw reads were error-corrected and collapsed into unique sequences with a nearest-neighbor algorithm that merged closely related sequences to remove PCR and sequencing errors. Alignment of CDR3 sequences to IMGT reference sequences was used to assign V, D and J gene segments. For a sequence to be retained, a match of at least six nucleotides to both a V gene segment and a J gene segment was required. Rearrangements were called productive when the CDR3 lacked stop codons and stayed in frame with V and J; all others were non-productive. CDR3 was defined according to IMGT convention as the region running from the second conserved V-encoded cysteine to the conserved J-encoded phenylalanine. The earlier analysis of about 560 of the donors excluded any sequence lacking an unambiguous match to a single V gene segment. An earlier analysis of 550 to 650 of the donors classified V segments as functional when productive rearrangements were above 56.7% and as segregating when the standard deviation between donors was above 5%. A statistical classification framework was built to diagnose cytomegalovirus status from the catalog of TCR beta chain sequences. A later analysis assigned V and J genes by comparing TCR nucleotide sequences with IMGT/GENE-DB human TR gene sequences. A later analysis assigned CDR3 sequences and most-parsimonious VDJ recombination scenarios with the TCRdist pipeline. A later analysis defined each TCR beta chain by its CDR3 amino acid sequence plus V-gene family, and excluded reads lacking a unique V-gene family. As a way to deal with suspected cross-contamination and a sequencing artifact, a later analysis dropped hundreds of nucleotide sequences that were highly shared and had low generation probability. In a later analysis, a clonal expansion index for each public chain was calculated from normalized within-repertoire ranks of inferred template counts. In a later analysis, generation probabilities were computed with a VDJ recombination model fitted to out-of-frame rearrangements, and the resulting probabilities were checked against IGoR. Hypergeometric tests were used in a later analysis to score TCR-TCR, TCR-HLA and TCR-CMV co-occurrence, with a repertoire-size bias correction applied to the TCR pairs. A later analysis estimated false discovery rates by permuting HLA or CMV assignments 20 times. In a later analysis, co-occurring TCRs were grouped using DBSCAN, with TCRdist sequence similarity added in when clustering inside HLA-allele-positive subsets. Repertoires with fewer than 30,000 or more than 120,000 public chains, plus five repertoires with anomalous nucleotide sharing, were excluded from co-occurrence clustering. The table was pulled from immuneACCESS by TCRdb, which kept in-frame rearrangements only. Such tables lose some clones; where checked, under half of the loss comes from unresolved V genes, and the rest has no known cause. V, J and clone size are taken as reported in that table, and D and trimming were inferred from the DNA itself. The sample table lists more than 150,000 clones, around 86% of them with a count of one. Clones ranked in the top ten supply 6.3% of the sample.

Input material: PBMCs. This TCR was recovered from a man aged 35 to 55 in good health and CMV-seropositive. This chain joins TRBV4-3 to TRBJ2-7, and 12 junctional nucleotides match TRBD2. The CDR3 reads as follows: CASSQGLAGATYEQYF. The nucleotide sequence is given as TGCGCCAGCAGCCAAGGACTAGCGGGGGCCACCTACGAGCAGTACTTC.